These T cell receptor beta chains were read from a single sample in a study of CD8+CD57+ T cells in acquired aplastic anemia. In TCRdb, the reads were re-called with MiXCR into one record per CDR3 protein. Found here are about 160,000 distinct CDR3 sequences, roughly 48% of them singletons; the top ten hold 1.1%. The sample taken for sequencing was sorted CD4+, CD8+, or CD8+CD57+ T cells (not recorded which) from PBMCs. These receptor sequences come from a human donor in good health. The CDR3 runs from the conserved cysteine through the conserved F or W. A D gene is named only where the DNA matches it firmly. Clone size is shown for a subset of rows, as once, few, many or a class of expanded clone.

clone size	J gene	V gene	D gene	CDR3 DNA	CDR3 protein
many	TRBJ2-2	TRBV6-1	.	TGTGCCAGCAGTCTAGTGGGGAACACCGGGGAGCTGTTTTTT	CASSLVGNTGELFF
many	TRBJ1-4	TRBV4-2	.	TGTGCCAGCAGCCAAGCCCTTGGGGGACTGTTTTTT	CASSQALGGLFF
.	TRBJ1-6	TRBV15	TRBD1	TGTGCCACCAGCGGAGGGGGCGAGGGTTCACCCCTCCACTTT	CATSGGGEGSPLHF
many	TRBJ1-2	TRBV20-1	.	TGCAGTGCTAGTCCAGGGGTCCCCTATGGCTACACCTTC	CSASPGVPYGYTF
.	TRBJ2-2	TRBV7-3	TRBD1	TGTGCCAGCAGCTTACAGCTGGGCAGGGGGACCGGGGAGCTGTTTTTT	CASSLQLGRGTGELFF
many	TRBJ2-5	TRBV27	.	TGTGCCAGCAGGGAATCGGGGCGAGAGACCCAGTACTTC	CASRESGRETQYF
many	TRBJ1-2	TRBV6-5	.	TGTGCCAGCAGTTACACGGCGGCTAACTATGGCTACACCTTC	CASSYTAANYGYTF
many	TRBJ2-7	TRBV4-1	.	TGCGCCAGCAGCCAAGATGCGTCCCATATCTCAGGGGCGAATACCTACGAGCAGTACTTC	CASSQDASHISGANTYEQYF
many	TRBJ1-6	TRBV3-1	.	TGTGCCAGCAGCCAAGGAGGGTCTAATTCACCCCTCCACTTT	CASSQGGSNSPLHF
.	TRBJ2-3	TRBV10-3	.	TGTGCCATCGGGGCGGGGGCGACAGATACGCAGTATTTT	CAIGAGATDTQYF
many	TRBJ2-7	TRBV19	TRBD1	TGTGCCACTTCAGGGACAGGGGGCTACGAGCAGTACTTC	CATSGTGGYEQYF
many	TRBJ2-3	TRBV2	.	TGTGCCAGCACCGAAACTTCTAGCACAGATACGCAGTATTTT	CASTETSSTDTQYF
many	TRBJ1-5	TRBV20-1	TRBD1	TGCAGTGCTTTACAGGGGAGCAATCAGCCCCAGCATTTT	CSALQGSNQPQHF
many	TRBJ1-3	TRBV10-3	.	TGTGCCATCAAGGAGGATGGGGGGCAATTAAACACCATATATTTT	CAIKEDGGQLNTIYF
.	TRBJ2-3	TRBV6-1	.	TGTGCCAGCAGTCCCAACCCCAGGGAAAGGAGGTATTTT	CASSPNPRERRYF
.	TRBJ2-7	TRBV25-1	.	TGTGCCAGCAGTGAAATGGCGCGAGGCAGGGGAAACTACGAGCAGTACTTC	CASSEMARGRGNYEQYF
.	TRBJ2-7	TRBV10-3	TRBD2	TGTGCCATCAGGACGACTAGCGGGAGGGCTAGGTACGAGCAGTACTTC	CAIRTTSGRARYEQYF
once	TRBJ1-1	TRBV5-1	TRBD1	TGCGCCAGCAGCGCCTACCGACAGGGGGCTAAGCCGATCACTGAAGCTTTCTTT	CASSAYRQGAKPITEAFF
.	TRBJ1-5	TRBV16	.	TGTGCCAGCAGCCCACAGGGTGTGGAGCCCCAGCATTTT	CASSPQGVEPQHF
.	TRBJ2-3	TRBV20-1	TRBD2	TGCAGTGCTAGCGGGGGGGCCGCCAGCACAGATACGCAGTATTTT	CSASGGAASTDTQYF
.	TRBJ1-6	TRBV7-3	.	TGTGCCAGCAGCTTAGGCATCACAGGGTCACCCCTCCACTTT	CASSLGITGSPLHF
many	TRBJ1-2	TRBV12-3/TRBV12-4	.	TGTGCCAGCAGGGGGACGGCCGCTAACTATGGCTACACCTTC	CASRGTAANYGYTF
.	TRBJ2-1	TRBV20-1	.	TGCAGTGCCATGACAACCCTAGCGTCAAATGAGCAGTTCTTC	CSAMTTLASNEQFF
.	TRBJ1-2	TRBV10-2	TRBD1	TGCGCCAGCAGTGAATCCGGACAGGGACTAGGTGGCTACACCTTC	CASSESGQGLGGYTF
many	TRBJ2-3	TRBV19	.	TGTGCCAGTACCCAGGGGACCACAGATACGCAGTATTTT	CASTQGTTDTQYF
few	TRBJ2-3	TRBV18	TRBD2	TGTGCCAGCTCACCAGGCACTAGCGGCCTCACAGATACGCAGTATTTT	CASSPGTSGLTDTQYF
.	TRBJ2-7	TRBV12-5	TRBD2	TGTGCTAGTGGTCCACTAGCGGGAGTCGGCGAGCAGTACTTC	CASGPLAGVGEQYF
.	TRBJ1-1	TRBV7-9	.	TGTGCCAGCAGCCCCAGTACGGGGATGAACACTGAAGCTTTCTTT	CASSPSTGMNTEAFF
.	TRBJ1-6	TRBV11-2	.	TGTGCCAGCAGCTTAGACGTAGGGGTAGGGTCACCCCTCCACTTT	CASSLDVGVGSPLHF
.	TRBJ2-1	TRBV19	TRBD2	TGTGCCAGTACTAGCGGGGGGGCCTATGAGCAGTTCTTC	CASTSGGAYEQFF
many	TRBJ1-6	TRBV12-3/TRBV12-4	TRBD1	TGTGCCAGCAGTTTGAGCAGGGGGAATTCACCCCTCCACTTT	CASSLSRGNSPLHF
once	TRBJ2-1	TRBV25-1	TRBD2	TGTGCCAGCAGCCCCGGTCCAGTAAGCGGGAGCTTGTGGGGGACCTACAATGAGCAGTTCTTC	CASSPGPVSGSLWGTYNEQFF
many	TRBJ2-3	TRBV9	.	TGTGCCAGCAGCGTGCGATGGTCAGATACGCAGTATTTT	CASSVRWSDTQYF
many	TRBJ1-5	TRBV2	.	TGTGCCAGCAGTGTCACCGGGAATCAGCCCCAGCATTTT	CASSVTGNQPQHF